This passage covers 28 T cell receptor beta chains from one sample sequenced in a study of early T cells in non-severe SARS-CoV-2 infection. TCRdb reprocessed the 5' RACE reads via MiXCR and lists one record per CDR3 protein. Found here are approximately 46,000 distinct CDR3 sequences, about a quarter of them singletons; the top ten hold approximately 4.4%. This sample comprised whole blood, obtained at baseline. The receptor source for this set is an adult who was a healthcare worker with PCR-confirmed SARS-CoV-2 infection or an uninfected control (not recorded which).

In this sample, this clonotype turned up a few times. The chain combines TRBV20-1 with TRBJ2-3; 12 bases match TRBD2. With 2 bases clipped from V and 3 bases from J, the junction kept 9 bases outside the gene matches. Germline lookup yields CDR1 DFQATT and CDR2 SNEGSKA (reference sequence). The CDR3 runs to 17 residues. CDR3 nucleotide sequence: TGCAGTGCTAGACCCTATCGGACTAGCGGGGTTACAGATACGCAGTATTTT. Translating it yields CSARPYRTSGVTDTQYF.

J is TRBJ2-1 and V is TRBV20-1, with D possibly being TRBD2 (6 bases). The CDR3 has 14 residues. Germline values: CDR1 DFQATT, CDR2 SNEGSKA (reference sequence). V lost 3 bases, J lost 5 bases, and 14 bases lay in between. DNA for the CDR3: TGCAGTGCTAGGACCGGGGGTAGCAACAATGAGCAGTTCTTC. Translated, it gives CSARTGGSNNEQFF.

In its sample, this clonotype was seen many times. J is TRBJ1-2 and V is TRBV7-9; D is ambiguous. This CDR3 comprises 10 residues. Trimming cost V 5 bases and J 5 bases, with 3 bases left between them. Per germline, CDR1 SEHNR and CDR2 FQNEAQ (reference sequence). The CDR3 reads CASSRYGYTF. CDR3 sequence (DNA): TGTGCCAGCAGCCGTTATGGCTACACCTTC.

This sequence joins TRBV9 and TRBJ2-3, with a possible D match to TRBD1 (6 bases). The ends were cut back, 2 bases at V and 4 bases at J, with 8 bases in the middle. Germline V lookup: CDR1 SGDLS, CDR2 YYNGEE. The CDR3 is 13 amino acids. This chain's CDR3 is CASSVPGADTQYF. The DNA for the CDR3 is TGTGCCAGCAGCGTTCCAGGGGCAGATACGCAGTATTTT.

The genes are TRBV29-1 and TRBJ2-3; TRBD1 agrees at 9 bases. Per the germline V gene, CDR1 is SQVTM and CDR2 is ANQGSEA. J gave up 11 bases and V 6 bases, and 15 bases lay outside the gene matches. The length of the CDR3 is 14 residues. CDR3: CSVYPWTGEIRQYF. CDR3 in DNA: TGCAGCGTCTATCCCTGGACAGGGGAAATTCGGCAGTATTTT.

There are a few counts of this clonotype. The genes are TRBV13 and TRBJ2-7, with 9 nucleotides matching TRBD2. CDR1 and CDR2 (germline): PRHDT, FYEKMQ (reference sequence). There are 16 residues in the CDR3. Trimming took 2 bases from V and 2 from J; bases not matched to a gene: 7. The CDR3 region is CASSLRPGLAAYEQYF. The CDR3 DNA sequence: TGTGCCAGCAGCTTACGGCCGGGACTAGCAGCCTACGAGCAGTACTTC.

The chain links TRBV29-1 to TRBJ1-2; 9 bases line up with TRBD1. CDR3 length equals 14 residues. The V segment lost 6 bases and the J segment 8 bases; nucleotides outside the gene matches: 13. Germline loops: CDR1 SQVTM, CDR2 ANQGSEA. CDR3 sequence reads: CSVSPGQGTKGYTF. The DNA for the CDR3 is TGCAGCGTGAGCCCGGGACAGGGAACTAAAGGCTACACCTTC.

The CDR3 DNA is TGTGCCAGCAGCTTGGATGCTAGGACAGAGACCCAGTACTTC. Translation gives CASSLDARTETQYF. The genes are TRBV5-4 and TRBJ2-5, with D uncertain. V dropped 0 bases and J dropped 4 bases, with 10 bases sitting between them. Germline V gene data show CDR1 as SGHNT and CDR2 as YYREEE (reference sequence). This CDR3 has 14 residues.

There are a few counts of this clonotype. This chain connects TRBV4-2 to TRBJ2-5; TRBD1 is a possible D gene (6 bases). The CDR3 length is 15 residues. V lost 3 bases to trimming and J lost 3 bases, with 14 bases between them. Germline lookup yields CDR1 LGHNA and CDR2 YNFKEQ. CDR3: CASSQAGEGEETQYF. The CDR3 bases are TGTGCCAGCAGCCAGGCAGGAGAGGGGGAAGAGACCCAGTACTTC.

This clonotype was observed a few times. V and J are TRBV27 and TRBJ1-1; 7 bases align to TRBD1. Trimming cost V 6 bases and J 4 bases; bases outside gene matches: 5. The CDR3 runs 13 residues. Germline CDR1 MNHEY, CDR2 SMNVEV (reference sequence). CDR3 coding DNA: TGTGCCAGCAGGGAGACAGGGATCACTGAAGCTTTCTTT. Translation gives CASRETGITEAFF.

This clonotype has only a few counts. CDR3 amino acids: CASSGHTGNEQFF. The CDR3, as DNA: TGTGCCAGCAGCGGACACACGGGGAATGAGCAGTTCTTC. The rearrangement joins TRBV9 to TRBJ2-1; TRBD2 might be the D (5 bases). The germline V and J ends were trimmed by 3 bases and 7 bases, with 11 bases remaining between them. Germline V CDR1 and CDR2: SGDLS, YYNGEE. This CDR3 spans 13 amino acids.

This CDR3 is CASSARGSGNQPQHF. In DNA form, the CDR3 reads TGTGCCAGCAGTGCCAGGGGAAGTGGCAATCAGCCCCAGCATTTT. This chain uses TRBV2 with TRBJ1-5; possibly TRBD1 for D (6 bases). CDR1 and CDR2 from the germline V gene are SNHLY and FYNNEI. The germline V and J ends were trimmed by 4 bases and 2 bases, with 12 bases remaining between them. The CDR3 is 15 amino acids.

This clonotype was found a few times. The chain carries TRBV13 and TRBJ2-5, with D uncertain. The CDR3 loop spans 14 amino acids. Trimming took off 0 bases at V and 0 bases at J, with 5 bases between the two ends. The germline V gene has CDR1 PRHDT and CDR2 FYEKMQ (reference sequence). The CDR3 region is CASSLGLYQETQYF. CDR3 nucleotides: TGTGCCAGCAGCTTAGGCCTCTACCAAGAGACCCAGTACTTC.

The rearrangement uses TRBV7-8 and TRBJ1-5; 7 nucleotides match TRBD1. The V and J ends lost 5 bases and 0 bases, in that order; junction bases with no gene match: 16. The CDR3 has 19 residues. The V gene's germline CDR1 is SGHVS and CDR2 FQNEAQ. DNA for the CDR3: TGTGCCAGCAGCCCGAGACAGGGAATTTTCCCCTATAGCAATCAGCCCCAGCATTTT. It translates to CASSPRQGIFPYSNQPQHF.

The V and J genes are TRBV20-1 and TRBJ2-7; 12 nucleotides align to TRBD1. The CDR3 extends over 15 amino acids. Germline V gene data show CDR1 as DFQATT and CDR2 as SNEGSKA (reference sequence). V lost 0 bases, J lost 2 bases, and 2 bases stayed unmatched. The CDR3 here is CSARDRDRGPYEQYF. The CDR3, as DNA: TGCAGTGCTAGAGACCGGGACAGGGGGCCCTACGAGCAGTACTTC.

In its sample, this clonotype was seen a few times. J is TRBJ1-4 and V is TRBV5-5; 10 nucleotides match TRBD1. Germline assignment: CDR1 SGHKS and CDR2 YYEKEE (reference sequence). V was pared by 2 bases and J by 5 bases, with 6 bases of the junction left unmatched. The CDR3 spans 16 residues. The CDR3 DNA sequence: TGTGCCAGCAGCTTTGGATGGGACAGGGGAAATGAAAAACTGTTTTTT. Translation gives CASSFGWDRGNEKLFF.

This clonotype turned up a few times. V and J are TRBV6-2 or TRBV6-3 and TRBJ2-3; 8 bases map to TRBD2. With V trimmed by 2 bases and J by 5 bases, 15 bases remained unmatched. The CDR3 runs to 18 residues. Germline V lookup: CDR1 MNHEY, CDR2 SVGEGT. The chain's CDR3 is CASSYVPSGPSGGDTQYF. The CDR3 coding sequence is TGTGCCAGCAGTTACGTTCCTAGCGGGCCCTCGGGGGGAGATACGCAGTATTTT.

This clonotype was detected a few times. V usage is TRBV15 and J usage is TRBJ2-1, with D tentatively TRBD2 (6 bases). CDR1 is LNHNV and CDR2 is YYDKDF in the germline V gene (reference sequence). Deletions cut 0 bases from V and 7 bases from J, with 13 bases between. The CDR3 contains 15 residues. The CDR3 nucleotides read TGTGCCACCAGCAGAGAGGGGGGTTACAGTAATGAGCAGTTCTTC. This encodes CATSREGGYSNEQFF. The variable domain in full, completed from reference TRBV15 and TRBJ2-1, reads DAMVIQNPRYQVTQFGKPVTLSCSQTLNHNVMYWYQQKSSQAPKLLFHYYDKDFNNEADTPDNFQSRRPNTSFCFLDIRSPGLGDTAMYLCATSREGGYSNEQFFGPGTRLTVL.

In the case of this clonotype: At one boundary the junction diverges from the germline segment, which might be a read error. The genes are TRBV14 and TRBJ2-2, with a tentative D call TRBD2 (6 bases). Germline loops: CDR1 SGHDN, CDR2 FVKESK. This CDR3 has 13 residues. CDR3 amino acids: CASRHAGSGELFF. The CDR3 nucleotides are TGTGCCAGCCGCCACGCGGGATCCGGGGAGCTGTTTTTT.

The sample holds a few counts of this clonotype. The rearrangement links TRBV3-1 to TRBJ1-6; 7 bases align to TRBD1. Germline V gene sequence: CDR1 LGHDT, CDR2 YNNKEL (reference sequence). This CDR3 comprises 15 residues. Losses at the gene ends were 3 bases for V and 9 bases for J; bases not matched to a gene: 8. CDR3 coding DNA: TGTGCCAGCAGCCACAGACAGGGTTTTAGTTCACCCCTCCACTTT. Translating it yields CASSHRQGFSSPLHF.

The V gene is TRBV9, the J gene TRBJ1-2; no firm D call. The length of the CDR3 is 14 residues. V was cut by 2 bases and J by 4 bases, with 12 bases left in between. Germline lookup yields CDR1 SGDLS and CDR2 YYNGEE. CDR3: CASSVGPQPYGYTF. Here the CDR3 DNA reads TGTGCCAGCAGCGTCGGACCGCAGCCCTATGGCTACACCTTC.

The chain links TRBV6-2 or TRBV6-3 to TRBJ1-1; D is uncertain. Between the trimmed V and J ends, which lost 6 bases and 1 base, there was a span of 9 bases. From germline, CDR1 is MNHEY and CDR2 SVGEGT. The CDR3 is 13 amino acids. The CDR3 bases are TGTGCCAGCAGCTTTACAGAGAACACTGAAGCTTTCTTT. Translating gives CASSFTENTEAFF.

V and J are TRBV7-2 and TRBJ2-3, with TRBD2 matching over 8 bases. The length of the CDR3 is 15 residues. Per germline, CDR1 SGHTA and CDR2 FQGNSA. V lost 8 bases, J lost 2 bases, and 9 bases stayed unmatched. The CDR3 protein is CASASGTSLTDTQYF. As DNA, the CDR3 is TGTGCCAGCGCATCCGGGACTAGTCTCACAGATACGCAGTATTTT.

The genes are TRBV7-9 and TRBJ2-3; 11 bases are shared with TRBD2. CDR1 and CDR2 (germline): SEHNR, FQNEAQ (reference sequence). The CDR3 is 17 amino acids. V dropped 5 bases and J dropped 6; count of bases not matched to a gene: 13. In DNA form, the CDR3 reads TGTGCCAGCAGCCCGACGGTAGCGGGGGGGCCGGCGGATACGCAGTATTTT. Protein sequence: CASSPTVAGGPADTQYF.

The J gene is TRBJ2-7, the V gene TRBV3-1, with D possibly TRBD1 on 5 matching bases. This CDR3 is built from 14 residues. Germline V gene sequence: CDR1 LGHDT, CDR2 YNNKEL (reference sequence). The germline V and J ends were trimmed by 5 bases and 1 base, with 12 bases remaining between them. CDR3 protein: CASSSRTNSYEQYF. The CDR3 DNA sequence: TGTGCCAGCAGCTCAAGGACAAATTCCTACGAGCAGTACTTC.

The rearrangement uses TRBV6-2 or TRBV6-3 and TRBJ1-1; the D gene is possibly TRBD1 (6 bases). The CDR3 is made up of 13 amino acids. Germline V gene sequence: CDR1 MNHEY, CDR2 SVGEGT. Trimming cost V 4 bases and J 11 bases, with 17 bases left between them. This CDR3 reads CASSSQSRGAAFF. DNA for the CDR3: TGTGCCAGCAGTTCGCAGTCCAGGGGCGCGGCTTTCTTT.

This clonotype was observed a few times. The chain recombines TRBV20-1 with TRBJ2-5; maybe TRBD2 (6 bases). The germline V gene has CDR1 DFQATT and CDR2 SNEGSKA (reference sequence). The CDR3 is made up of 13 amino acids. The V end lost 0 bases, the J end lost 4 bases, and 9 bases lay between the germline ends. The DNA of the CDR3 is TGCAGTGCTAGAGAAAGGAGGGGAGAGACCCAGTACTTC. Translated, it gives CSARERRGETQYF.

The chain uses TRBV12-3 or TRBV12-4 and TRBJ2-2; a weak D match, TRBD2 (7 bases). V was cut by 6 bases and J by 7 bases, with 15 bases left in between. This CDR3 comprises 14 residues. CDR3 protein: CASRYTGRDGELFF. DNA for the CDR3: TGTGCCAGCAGATACACAGGGAGGGACGGGGAGCTGTTTTTT.